The rows below give T cell receptor beta chains drawn from one sample of a study of shared clonotypes between healthy human individuals. Repertoires were generated with immunoSEQ multiplex PCR, while TCRdb's copy carries only in-frame clones and drops some. Of approximately 2,000,000 clones in the sample, 92% were seen once. The sequenced material came from naive CD4+ T cells from PBMCs. The receptors here all came from a man younger than 35 in good health. Some clones in this sample may be carry-over from other donors' samples. CDR3s include the opening cysteine and the closing phenylalanine or tryptophan. A D gene is named only where the DNA matches it firmly. Expanded clones are given a class, and other clones once, few, many or no size at all.

few TRBJ1-1 TRBV5-1 NA TGCGCCAGCAGCTTGGGGCCGCAGGGGAACACTGAAGCTTTCTTT CASSLGPQGNTEAFF
NA TRBJ1-5 TRBV6-1 NA TGTGCCAGCAGTTCTACCAGAGATCAGCCCCAGCATTTT CASSSTRDQPQHF
NA TRBJ2-7 TRBV5-4 TRBD1 TGTGCCAGCAGCTCGACAGGGGCTACGTACGAGCAGTACTTC CASSSTGATYEQYF
once TRBJ2-1 TRBV10-2 TRBD1 TGCGCCAGCAGCCAGGAGGACAGGGGTCTCAATGAGCAGTTCTTC CASSQEDRGLNEQFF
NA TRBJ2-2 TRBV7-8 NA TGTGCCAGCAGCTTGCTCTTCGGGGCCGGGGAGCTGTTTTTT CASSLLFGAGELFF
NA TRBJ2-7 TRBV6-1 TRBD1 TGTGCCAGCAGTGCATCAGGGGGATTCTACGAGCAGTACTTC CASSASGGFYEQYF
once TRBJ1-6 TRBV28 NA TGTGCCAGCAGTTTAGGGGACATCCATAATTCACCCCTCCACTTT CASSLGDIHNSPLHF
NA TRBJ2-5 TRBV18 NA TGTGCCAGCTCACTGAGTGGGACCCAGTACTTC CASSLSGTQYF
NA TRBJ2-1 TRBV14 NA TGTGCCAGCAGCCACAACACAGAGAGCTACAATGAGCAGTTCTTC CASSHNTESYNEQFF
NA TRBJ2-5 TRBV19 NA TGTGCCAGTAGTCCAGGGCGGGGAGAGACCCAGTACTTC CASSPGRGETQYF
NA TRBJ1-3 TRBV6-1 NA TGTGCCAGCAGTGTACACTCTTCCTCTGGAAACACCATATATTTT CASSVHSSSGNTIYF
once TRBJ2-1 TRBV7-6 NA TGTGCCAGCAGCTCTCGCCCAGCCGGGGGTGAGCAGTTCTTC CASSSRPAGGEQFF
NA TRBJ2-7 TRBV15 NA TGTGCCACCAGCAGAGACAGACTCTCCTACGAGCAGTACTTC CATSRDRLSYEQYF
NA TRBJ2-7 TRBV28 TRBD2 TGTGCCAGCAGTCTGACTAGCGGGAGGTCCTACGAGCAGTACTTC CASSLTSGRSYEQYF
once TRBJ2-5 TRBV5-1 NA TGCGCCAGCAGCGGGGGTGGAGGAGAGACCCAGTACTTC CASSGGGGETQYF
NA TRBJ2-7 TRBV2 NA TGTGCCAGCAGTGAAGCTCGGGACAGCGGGTGGCAGTACTTC CASSEARDSGWQYF
NA TRBJ1-6 TRBV27 NA TGTGCCAGCATGCCCATCAGGGGCGTCGGTTCACCCCTCCACTTT CASMPIRGVGSPLHF
NA TRBJ1-1 TRBV28 TRBD1 TGTGCCAGCAGTTTTGGGATGACAGGGGAAGCTTTCTTT CASSFGMTGEAFF
NA TRBJ2-5 TRBV5-1 NA TGCGCCAGCAGCTACGGGGCCGGGGAGACCCAGTACTTC CASSYGAGETQYF
NA TRBJ2-1 TRBV5-1 TRBD2 TGCGCCAGCAGCTCGGAGGCGGGAGGGCCTCTCTACAATGAGCAGTTCTTC CASSSEAGGPLYNEQFF
NA TRBJ2-3 TRBV6-1 TRBD2 TGTGCCAGCACCCGTCAGCGGGAAACCACAGATACGCAGTATTTT CASTRQRETTDTQYF
few TRBJ1-5 TRBV4-2 TRBD1 TGTGCCAGCAGCCCCTGGACAGGGAGTGGCAATCAGCCCCAGCATTTT CASSPWTGSGNQPQHF